The 31 T cell receptor beta chains below come from one sample, sequenced in a study of patients and donors after allogeneic stem cell transplantation (dated by TCRdb to 2018 to 2021). Libraries came from RT-PCR. Sequenced on a NextSeq 550. TCRdb reprocessing: public reads trimmed at Q25 with fastp, clones called with MiXCR, in-frame beta chains kept. Under each unique CDR3 protein, matching rows form one entry showing the most common genes and DNA. Present in this sample are 200,000 to 250,000 distinct CDR3 sequences, around 14% of which were seen just once. Roughly 11% of the sample comes from the top ten. The sample comprised blood, either unsorted or a sorted T cell fraction (not recorded which). Every receptor here comes from a human donor who was either an allogeneic HSCT recipient or a stem cell or donor lymphocyte infusion donor (not recorded which). It is not recorded whose cells these are; they may come from a transplant donor.

CDR3 amino acids: CASAGGALNTEAFF. Here the CDR3 DNA reads TGTGCCAGCGCAGGGGGGGCCTTGAACACTGAAGCTTTCTTT. V is TRBV2 and J is TRBJ1-1; 7 bases are a match to TRBD1. CDR1 is SNHLY and CDR2 is FYNNEI in the germline V gene. The junction had 6 bases not matched to a gene; V was cut back by 8 bases and J by 0 bases. The CDR3 length is 14 residues.

The rearrangement uses TRBV6-6 and TRBJ1-6, with D tentatively TRBD1 (5 bases). Germline V CDR1 and CDR2: MNHNY, SVGAGI (reference sequence). The length of the CDR3 is 13 residues. V was shortened by 7 bases and J by 7 bases, with 11 bases between the two germline ends. The CDR3 reads CASKTASNSPLHF. CDR3 nucleotide sequence: TGTGCCAGCAAGACAGCCTCAAATTCACCCCTCCACTTT.

This clonotype has at least ten counts. The J gene is TRBJ2-7, the V gene TRBV6-1, with a tentative D call TRBD1 (6 bases). Germline CDR1 and CDR2: MNHNS and SASEGT. Between the trimmed V and J ends, which lost 6 bases and 2 bases, there was a span of 17 bases. CDR3 length: 15 amino acids. DNA for the CDR3: TGTGCCAGCAGGTCCCGGGACACCCTTACCTACGAGCAGTACTTC. Protein sequence: CASRSRDTLTYEQYF.

Turning to this clonotype: An end of the junction does not agree with germline; a read error may underlie this. This chain uses TRBV6-1 with TRBJ1-5; a weak D match, TRBD1 (6 bases). The germline V gene encodes CDR1 MNHNS and CDR2 SASEGT. The CDR3 runs to 16 residues. The CDR3 nucleotides are TGTGCCAGCAATGAAGAGGGGGGGGGATTCAATCAGCCCCAGCATTTT. It is translated as CASNEEGGGFNQPQHF.

This chain uses TRBV28 with TRBJ2-7, with 9 bases fitting TRBD2. Germline lookup yields CDR1 MDHEN and CDR2 SYDVKM. Trimming at V came to 5 bases and at J to 2 bases, leaving 7 bases not matched to a gene. The CDR3 length is 15 residues. This chain's CDR3 is CASSTPAGGAYEQYF. For the CDR3, the DNA is TGTGCCAGCAGTACCCCAGCGGGAGGAGCCTACGAGCAGTACTTC.

This chain uses TRBV5-1 with TRBJ2-1, with 7 bases matching TRBD2. CDR1 SGHRS and CDR2 YFSETQ come from the germline V gene. This CDR3 is built from 12 residues. The V segment lost 5 bases and the J segment 10 bases; nucleotides outside the gene matches: 6. The CDR3 spells CASRGAGVEQFF. CDR3 nucleotide sequence: TGCGCCAGCAGAGGTGCGGGGGTCGAGCAGTTCTTC.

This clonotype was found many times. The chain links TRBV10-3 to TRBJ2-7, with 8 bases lining up with TRBD1. Germline CDR1 reads ENHRY; CDR2 reads SYGVKD. V dropped 7 bases and J dropped 1; count of bases not matched to a gene: 6. The CDR3 length is 14 residues. The CDR3 region is CAITKTGESYEQYF. The CDR3 coding sequence is TGTGCCATCACCAAGACAGGGGAATCCTACGAGCAGTACTTC.

This clonotype was seen only a few times. The chain combines TRBV7-9 with TRBJ1-6; no reliable D call. Looked up from germline, CDR1 is SEHNR and CDR2 is FQNEAQ (reference sequence). V gave up 5 bases and J gave up 5 bases, with 13 bases separating them. CDR3 length: 15 amino acids. The CDR3 DNA reads as TGTGCCAGCAGCCCAGCCGGGCCGGATAATTCACCCCTCCACTTT. It yields the protein CASSPAGPDNSPLHF.

V usage is TRBV7-2 and J usage is TRBJ2-2, with a possible D match to TRBD1 (6 bases). The ends were cut back, 3 bases at V and 3 bases at J, with 14 bases in the middle. The germline gives CDR1 SGHTA, CDR2 FQGNSA. The CDR3 contains 16 residues. The CDR3 sequence: CASSFQGWLDTGELFF. The CDR3 DNA follows: TGTGCCAGCAGCTTTCAGGGGTGGTTGGACACCGGGGAGCTGTTTTTT.

The gene calls are TRBV19 and TRBJ2-3; TRBD1 is a possible D gene (6 bases). The CDR3 spans 13 residues. Trimming took 7 bases from V and 2 from J, leaving 10 bases between them. Germline V gene data show CDR1 as LNHDA and CDR2 as SQIVND (reference sequence). CDR3 in DNA: TGTGCCAGTAACCGGGACAACACAGATACGCAGTATTTT. This sequence encodes CASNRDNTDTQYF.

In this sample, this clonotype turned up many times. The rearrangement uses TRBV11-2 and TRBJ2-3; a possible D gene is TRBD2 (5 bases). CDR1 and CDR2 from the germline V gene are SGHAT and FQNNGV. This CDR3 is 16 amino acids long. V was cut by 4 bases and J by 0 bases, with 14 bases left in between. CDR3 nucleotides: TGTGCCAGCAGCTCTGGACTCAAAACTAGCACAGATACGCAGTATTTT. Its translation: CASSSGLKTSTDTQYF.

This clonotype was seen only a few times. The chain joins TRBV5-1 to TRBJ1-6, with a weak D call TRBD1 (5 bases). CDR1 and CDR2 (germline): SGHRS, YFSETQ. V lost 2 bases and J lost 9, with 12 bases in between. CDR3 size: 14 residues. The CDR3: CASSFTGDGSPLHF. CDR3 in DNA: TGCGCCAGCAGCTTTACGGGGGATGGTTCACCCCTCCACTTT.

This clonotype showed up just a few times. The V and J genes are TRBV12-3 or TRBV12-4 and TRBJ2-1, with D unresolved. The CDR3 extends over 16 amino acids. V lost 7 bases to trimming and J lost 2 bases, with 18 bases between them. This CDR3 reads CASTNRVGSAYNEQFF. The CDR3 region has the DNA TGTGCCAGCACCAATAGGGTCGGGTCAGCCTACAATGAGCAGTTCTTC.

Of note for this clonotype: This CDR3 is missing its conserved last phenylalanine or tryptophan, likely due to a read error. This rearrangement joins TRBV10-2 to TRBJ2-7; the D is unclear. Germline CDR1 WSHSY, CDR2 SAAADI. Trimming left V 3 bases short and J 0 bases short, with 6 bases between. The CDR3 is 13 amino acids. The CDR3, as DNA: TGCGCCAGCAGTGATGGCTACTCCTACGAGCAGTACTCC. Translation: CASSDGYSYEQYS.

A single count supports this clonotype. J is TRBJ2-7 and V is TRBV9, with D tentatively TRBD2 (6 bases). The CDR3 length is 13 residues. The V gene lost 0 bases and the J gene lost 6 bases, with 10 bases spanning the gap. Germline assignment: CDR1 SGDLS and CDR2 YYNGEE. The CDR3 DNA sequence: TGTGCCAGCAGCGTAGCCCCGGAGGGCGAGCAGTACTTC. It specifies CASSVAPEGEQYF.

This clonotype has more than one count but fewer than ten. The J gene is TRBJ1-2, the V gene TRBV20-1; D not resolved. The CDR3 loop spans 13 amino acids. CDR1 and CDR2 from the germline V gene are DFQATT and SNEGSKA (reference sequence). In nucleotides, the CDR3 is TGCAGCCCTCGGAGCGGGCCCAACTATGGCTACACCTTC. Its protein is CSPRSGPNYGYTF.

This clonotype was seen a handful of times. V usage is TRBV6-1 and J usage is TRBJ1-6; TRBD1 agrees at 8 bases. The CDR3 covers 14 residues. J was trimmed by 7 bases and V by 7 bases; bases with no gene match: 6. Germline assignment: CDR1 MNHNS and CDR2 SASEGT. In DNA, the CDR3 is TGTGCCAGCACCCGAGGGACAGGCAATTCACCCCTCCACTTT. Translation: CASTRGTGNSPLHF.

This clonotype has a count of ten or more. CDR3 sequence (DNA): TGTGCCAGCAGTGATAAGCTTAACACCGGGGAGCTGTTTTTT. This encodes CASSDKLNTGELFF. The chain recombines TRBV2 with TRBJ2-2; the D is unclear. This CDR3 is built from 14 residues. CDR1 is SNHLY and CDR2 is FYNNEI in the germline V gene. V gave up 3 bases and J gave up 2 bases, with 7 bases separating them.

V and J are TRBV29-1 and TRBJ2-7, with 9 positions matching TRBD1. V lost 4 bases and J lost 7; bases outside the gene matches: 11. This CDR3 is 14 amino acids long. CDR1 SQVTM and CDR2 ANQGSEA come from the germline V gene. The CDR3 spells CSVAISATGGEQYF. CDR3 nucleotide sequence: TGCAGCGTTGCGATTTCCGCGACAGGGGGGGAGCAGTACTTC.

The J gene is TRBJ2-7, the V gene TRBV5-5; D gene ambiguous. Trimming cost V 2 bases and J 5 bases, with 8 bases left between them. The CDR3 totals 12 residues. CDR1 SGHKS and CDR2 YYEKEE come from the germline V gene (reference sequence). CDR3 nucleotides: TGTGCCAGCAGCTTAGATGACGACGAGCAGTACTTC. The encoded protein is CASSLDDDEQYF.

This clonotype has only a few counts. This chain connects TRBV3-1 to TRBJ2-3; D ambiguous. Trimming left V 4 bases short and J 3 bases short, with 5 bases between. There are 12 residues in the CDR3. CDR1 LGHDT and CDR2 YNNKEL come from the germline V gene (reference sequence). The CDR3 DNA reads as TGTGCCAGCAGCCCACAGACAGATACGCAGTATTTT. Translated: CASSPQTDTQYF.

This clonotype appeared a few times. The V call is TRBV3-1, the J call TRBJ2-7, with D perhaps given as TRBD1 or TRBD2 (5 bases each). Germline V lookup: CDR1 LGHDT, CDR2 YNNKEL (reference sequence). The germline V and J ends were trimmed by 2 bases and 0 bases, with 11 bases remaining between them. The CDR3 is 15 residues long. The chain's CDR3 is CASSQWGRSSYEQYF. DNA of the CDR3: TGTGCCAGCAGCCAATGGGGACGAAGCTCCTACGAGCAGTACTTC.

The chain carries TRBV6-1 and TRBJ1-2; D gene unclear. The length of the CDR3 is 13 residues. V was clipped by 5 bases and J by 3 bases, with 10 bases between them. Germline V lookup: CDR1 MNHNS, CDR2 SASEGT. CDR3 protein: CASSREVDYGYTF. Here the CDR3 DNA reads TGTGCCAGCAGTCGGGAGGTCGACTATGGCTACACCTTC.

This clonotype was seen a few times. This chain links TRBV27 with TRBJ2-5; tentative D call: TRBD1 (7 bases). Trimming took 2 bases from V and 4 from J, leaving 20 bases between them. The germline gives CDR1 MNHEY, CDR2 SMNVEV (reference sequence). CDR3 length equals 17 residues. In DNA form, the CDR3 reads TGTGCCAGCAGTTTACGGGGGACAGCGGACGGGTTAGAGACCCAGTACTTC. Protein product: CASSLRGTADGLETQYF.

This clonotype was counted ten times or more. V and J are TRBV15 and TRBJ1-4; 7 bases are shared with TRBD1. In germline, CDR1 is LNHNV, CDR2 YYDKDF (reference sequence). The CDR3 runs to 15 residues. J lost 8 bases, V lost 1 base, and 7 bases had no gene match. The CDR3, as DNA: TGTGCCACCAGCAGAGGGGGACAGAGGGAGGAAAAACTGTTTTTT. Amino acids: CATSRGGQREEKLFF. The whole variable domain, remainder taken from reference TRBV15 and TRBJ1-4, is DAMVIQNPRYQVTQFGKPVTLSCSQTLNHNVMYWYQQKSSQAPKLLFHYYDKDFNNEADTPDNFQSRRPNTSFCFLDIRSPGLGDTAMYLCATSRGGQREEKLFFGSGTQLSVL.

This sequence joins TRBV18 and TRBJ1-1, with no clear D. From germline, CDR1 is KGHSH and CDR2 LQKENI. V shed 5 bases and J shed 3 bases, with 13 bases lying between them. The CDR3 is 14 residues long. The CDR3 coding sequence is TGTGCCAGCTCATCAAAGGGCGGGTACACTGAAGCTTTCTTT. It encodes CASSSKGGYTEAFF.

This clonotype was counted at least ten times. This chain links TRBV7-3 with TRBJ2-3; D might be TRBD1 (6 bases). The germline V gene has CDR1 SGHTA and CDR2 FQGTGA. This CDR3 is 16 amino acids long. The ends were cut back, 5 bases at V and 4 bases at J, with 19 bases in the middle. CDR3 nucleotide sequence: TGTGCCAGCAGCCAAGGGGGAATAGCTGGTGCAGATACGCAGTATTTT. It translates to CASSQGGIAGADTQYF.

This clonotype was found a few times. J is TRBJ2-5 and V is TRBV7-9; D ambiguous. Germline CDR1 and CDR2: SEHNR and FQNEAQ (reference sequence). The V and J ends lost 6 bases and 4 bases respectively, with 6 bases between them. CDR3 length: 11 amino acids. The DNA of the CDR3 is TGTGCCAGCAGGGGTGGAGAGACCCAGTACTTC. This encodes CASRGGETQYF.

This clonotype was recorded many times. The DNA of the CDR3 is TGCGCCAGCAGCTTCTCCCGGGAGAATGAGCAGTTCTTC. As protein: CASSFSRENEQFF. The rearrangement links TRBV5-1 to TRBJ2-1; a possible D gene is TRBD2 (6 bases). Looked up from germline, CDR1 is SGHRS and CDR2 is YFSETQ. Deletions cut 2 bases from V and 7 bases from J, with 10 bases between. There are 13 residues in the CDR3.

V is TRBV15 and J is TRBJ2-1; 7 positions agree with TRBD2. Germline CDR1 is LNHNV and CDR2 is YYDKDF (reference sequence). The V and J ends lost 3 bases and 4 bases, in that order; junction bases with no gene match: 15. The CDR3 loop spans 18 amino acids. The CDR3 loop is CATSSEPLWREIYNEQFF. CDR3 DNA: TGTGCCACCAGCAGTGAACCCCTGTGGCGGGAGATATACAATGAGCAGTTCTTC.

The chain employs TRBV3-1 and TRBJ1-3; the D is unclear. Trimming pared 4 bases from V and 1 base from J, leaving 8 bases between. CDR3 length: 14 residues. Germline V gives CDR1 LGHDT, CDR2 YNNKEL (reference sequence). The CDR3, as DNA: TGTGCCAGCAGCCCCCTCGAATCTGGAAACACCATATATTTT. Translated: CASSPLESGNTIYF.